The 22 T cell receptor beta chains below come from one sample, sequenced in a study of blood T cell repertoires in acute mononucleosis. The assay was immunoSEQ multiplex PCR, and TCRdb's table has in-frame clones only and misses some. The repertoire holds approximately 1,400 clones, about 23% seen once, with around a third in the top ten. The time point was: convalescence about 6 months (5-8 months) after acute presentation (visit 7). The specimen comprised EBV YVL epitope tetramer+ CD8+ T cells sorted from PBMCs, sampled during convalescence from infectious mononucleosis. Regarding subset: CD8 T cells binding a tetramer with EBV BRLF1 109-117 peptide (YVL-BR). The receptor source for this set is a woman between 18 and 29 years old with infectious mononucleosis caused by EBV.

This clone was observed a single time. Distinct nucleotide sequences in the sample also encode this CDR3. The V and J genes are TRBV29-1 and TRBJ2-1; D perhaps matches TRBD2 (10 bases). This CDR3 has 21 residues. The V end was cut by 4 bases, the J end by 0 bases, with 31 bases between. Germline CDR1 and CDR2: SQVTM and ANQGSEA. The CDR3, as DNA: TGCAGCGTTGGAGGGACAGGGTCCGGGACTAGCGTGGCATACTCCTACAATGAGCAGTTCTTC. Translation: CSVGGTGSGTSVAYSYNEQFF.

CDR3 coding DNA: TGTGCCAGCAGCCCCGACCCCACGGGGTACAATGAGCAGTTCTTC. Protein: CASSPDPTGYNEQFF. The V and J genes are TRBV11-1 and TRBJ2-1; D possibly corresponds to TRBD2 (5 bases). There are 15 residues in the CDR3. Trimming left V 5 bases short and J 4 bases short, with 15 bases between. Per the germline V gene, CDR1 is SGHAT and CDR2 is FQDESV (reference sequence).

This clone was detected many times. The chain recombines TRBV6-1 with TRBJ1-5; possible D gene TRBD1, 6 bases. This CDR3 has 15 residues. The ends were cut back, 5 bases at V and 6 bases at J, with 17 bases in the middle. Germline lookup yields CDR1 MNHNS and CDR2 SASEGT. The CDR3 region has the DNA TGTGCCAGCAGTTTCCTTCTGGGGGGGGCTCAGCCCCAGCATTTT. Residues: CASSFLLGGAQPQHF.

This clone was detected only a few times. It differs at one base from a far larger clone, so likely a read error. This same CDR3 is encoded by further DNA sequences in the sample. The CDR3 loop is CSVGGTGSVTSGAYSYNEQFF. The CDR3 nucleotides read TGCAGCGTAGGAGGGACAGGGTCCGTGACTAGCGGGGCATACTCCTACAATGAGCAGTTCTTC. J is TRBJ2-1 and V is TRBV29-1; 11 bases align to TRBD2. Trimming took 6 bases from V and 0 from J; bases not matched to a gene: 22. CDR1 and CDR2 (germline): SQVTM, ANQGSEA. This CDR3 has 21 residues.

At least ten counts were recorded for this clone. For the CDR3, the DNA is TGTGCCAGCAGCCGCTATAGCGATGAGCAGTTCTTC. Translating it yields CASSRYSDEQFF. V gene TRBV7-3 combines with J gene TRBJ2-1, with a tentative D call TRBD2 (5 bases). This CDR3 spans 12 amino acids. Germline values: CDR1 SGHTA, CDR2 FQGTGA. Trimming removed 5 bases from V and 8 bases from J, with 10 bases in between. Full variable domain (rest looked up from reference TRBV7-3 and TRBJ2-1): GAGVSQTPSNKVTEKGKYVELRCDPISGHTALYWYRQSLGQGPEFLIYFQGTGAADDSGLPNDRFFAVRPEGSVSTLKIQRTERGDSAVYLCASSRYSDEQFFGPGTRLTVL.

A note on this clone: The limits of the CDR3 on the DNA are not certain, so only TCRdb's listed CDR3 is given. This CDR3 is also generated by other DNA sequences in the sample. The chain combines TRBV29-1 with TRBJ2-2; the D segment call TRBD2 is taken from the table without a DNA check. Germline V gene sequence: CDR1 SQVTM, CDR2 ANQGSEA. The CDR3 is made up of 20 amino acids, end residues included. The CDR3 loop reads CSVAKPAGLAGGSNTGSCFF.

The table lists this clone with many counts. A junction boundary mismatches the germline segment, possibly from a read error. The chain joins TRBV28 to TRBJ1-4; D is possibly TRBD1 (6 bases). Germline CDR1 is MDHEN and CDR2 is SYDVKM. CDR3 length: 10 amino acids. The CDR3 nucleotides read TGTGCCAGTAAACCTACAGGGACTGTTTTT. This gives the protein CASKPTGTVF.

This clone was seen a few times. It differs at one base from a far larger clone, so likely a read error. V gene TRBV2 combines with J gene TRBJ2-1, with 7 bases fitting TRBD1. The CDR3 is 15 amino acids. The germline V gene has CDR1 SNHLY and CDR2 FYNNEI. The CDR3 is CASCDWQGESNEQFF. The CDR3, as DNA: TGTGCCAGCTGTGATTGGCAGGGGGAATCAAATGAGCAGTTCTTC.

The chain employs TRBV7-2 and TRBJ2-1, with D hard to call. From germline, CDR1 is SGHTA and CDR2 FQGNSA. V gave up 6 bases and J gave up 9 bases, with 12 bases separating them. The CDR3 sequence is 12 residues long. CDR3: CASSLYSSEQFF. CDR3 sequence (DNA): TGTGCCAGCAGTTTATATTCCAGTGAGCAGTTCTTC.

As DNA, the CDR3 is TGTGCCAGCAGGGGGACAGGGGGCCTATACAATGAGCAGTTCTTC. Translated: CASRGTGGLYNEQFF. This rearrangement joins TRBV11-1 to TRBJ2-1; 12 bases line up with TRBD1. With 6 bases clipped from V and 4 bases from J, the junction kept 4 bases outside the gene matches. This CDR3 comprises 15 residues. Germline V gene lookup returns CDR1 SGHAT and CDR2 FQDESV (reference sequence).

This clone was picked up a small number of times. The junction departs from germline at one end; a sequencing error may be responsible. Different DNA sequences within this sample yield the same CDR3. The V call is TRBV29-1, the J call TRBJ2-1; 13 nucleotides line up with TRBD2. The germline CDR1 and CDR2 sequences are SQVTM and ANQGSEA. The CDR3 is made up of 21 amino acids. This CDR3 reads CCVGGTGSGTSGAYSYYEQFF. Here the CDR3 DNA reads TGCTGCGTAGGAGGGACAGGGTCCGGGACTAGCGGGGCATACTCCTACTATGAGCAGTTCTTC.

There are a few counts of this clone. The CDR3 DNA is TGTGCCAGTTTATCGATCCGGGAGGCTCTCTACGAGCAGTACTTC. Amino acid sequence: CASLSIREALYEQYF. The V gene is TRBV27, the J gene TRBJ2-7, with 7 bases matching TRBD2. Trimming cost V 9 bases and J 3 bases; bases outside gene matches: 14. Per the germline V gene, CDR1 is MNHEY and CDR2 is SMNVEV (reference sequence). The CDR3 has 15 amino acids.

This clone came up many times. The rearrangement uses TRBV28 and TRBJ2-2; no clear D gene. Trimming cost V 6 bases and J 6 bases, with 8 bases left between them. This CDR3 comprises 12 residues. The germline V gene encodes CDR1 MDHEN and CDR2 SYDVKM. The chain's CDR3 is CASRQTSGELFF. The CDR3 DNA reads TGTGCCAGCAGACAAACGTCCGGGGAGCTGTTTTTT.

In its sample, this clone was seen many times. In DNA form, the CDR3 reads TGTGCCAGCAGCGGCTTAAGGGGCAGTGGAGAGACCCAGTACTTC. Amino acid sequence: CASSGLRGSGETQYF. This sequence joins TRBV9 and TRBJ2-5; weak D call: TRBD1 (5 bases). From germline, CDR1 is SGDLS and CDR2 YYNGEE. The CDR3 sequence is 15 residues long. Trimming pared 3 bases from V and 4 bases from J, leaving 16 bases between.

The table lists this clone with a few counts. J is TRBJ2-5 and V is TRBV28, with D tentatively TRBD1 or TRBD2 (5 bases each). The CDR3 is 14 residues long. CDR1 MDHEN and CDR2 SYDVKM come from the germline V gene. The V end was cut by 6 bases, the J end by 7 bases, with 18 bases between. DNA for the CDR3: TGTGCCAGCAGCTCTTGGGACGCCGCTGGGACCCAGTACTTC. This encodes CASSSWDAAGTQYF.

This sequence joins TRBV2 and TRBJ2-1, with D possibly TRBD2 on 5 matching bases. This CDR3 has 14 residues. Germline V gives CDR1 SNHLY, CDR2 FYNNEI. The V and J ends lost 6 bases and 6 bases respectively, with 15 bases between them. The CDR3 loop is CASSLSGYINEQFF. In nucleotides, the CDR3 is TGTGCCAGCAGCTTATCGGGGTATATCAATGAGCAGTTCTTC.

The chain recombines TRBV28 with TRBJ1-4; D uncertain. This CDR3 comprises 10 residues. Trimming stripped 9 bases from V and 13 bases from J, with 12 bases between. The germline V gene encodes CDR1 MDHEN and CDR2 SYDVKM. CDR3 sequence (DNA): TGTGCCAGTAAACCTAAGGGACTGTTTTTT. Amino acids: CASKPKGLFF.

This chain connects TRBV7-1 to TRBJ2-1; D might be TRBD1 (5 bases). TRBV7-1 is assigned to the ORF class and has an uncertain function. Between the trimmed V and J ends, which lost 4 bases and 4 bases, there was a span of 11 bases. This CDR3 region has 14 residues. Here the CDR3 DNA reads TGTGCCAGCAGCTTCGACCCAGGGTACAATGAGCAGTTCTTC. Its protein product is CASSFDPGYNEQFF.

The table lists this clone with many counts. CDR3 in amino acids: CASSDWQGESNEQFF. As DNA, the CDR3 is TGTGCCAGCAGTGATTGGCAGGGGGAATCAAATGAGCAGTTCTTC. This chain uses TRBV7-6 with TRBJ2-1; 7 positions match TRBD1. Trimming removed 6 bases from V and 7 bases from J; junction bases left unmatched: 12. This CDR3 has 15 residues. Germline values: CDR1 SGHVS, CDR2 FNYEAQ. Full variable domain (remainder filled in from reference TRBV7-6 and TRBJ2-1): GAGVSQSPRYKVTKRGQDVALRCDPISGHVSLYWYRQALGQGPEFLTYFNYEAQQDKSGLPNDRFSAERPEGSISTLTIQRTEQRDSAMYRCASSDWQGESNEQFFGPGTRLTVL.

In its sample, this clone was seen many times. The J gene is TRBJ1-1, the V gene TRBV7-6; D is uncertain. The CDR3 consists of 15 residues. Trimming took off 1 base at V and 4 bases at J, with 13 bases between the two ends. The germline CDR1 and CDR2 sequences are SGHVS and FNYEAQ. CDR3 in amino acids: CASSLGTLLGTEAFF. The CDR3 bases are TGTGCCAGCAGCTTAGGTACTCTTCTCGGCACTGAAGCTTTCTTT.

For this clone: Given a far larger clone just one base away, this is likely a sequencing read error. The chain employs TRBV6-1 and TRBJ1-2, with TRBD1 identical over 11 bases. This CDR3 comprises 12 residues. Per germline, CDR1 MNHNS and CDR2 SASEGT. The CDR3 sequence is CTSSWTGGGYTF. CDR3 DNA sequence: TGTACCAGCAGTTGGACAGGGGGCGGCTACACCTTC.

In regard to this clone: This likely stems from a read error, as it lies one base from a far larger clone. This chain connects TRBV6-6 to TRBJ2-1, with D perhaps TRBD2 (5 bases). Germline V gene sequence: CDR1 MNHNY, CDR2 SVGAGI (reference sequence). The CDR3 has 11 amino acids. The CDR3 DNA reads as TGTGCCAGCAGCGACTACAGTGAGCAGTTCTTC. This codes for CASSDYSEQFF.